Below are 8 T cell receptor beta chains sequenced from a single sample in a study of cytomegalovirus exposure and HLA in healthy donors (TCRdb year 2017). The library relied on the immunoSEQ multiplex PCR assay. For the multiplex PCR, a mixture combining 60 forward primers for TCR Vbeta segments and 13 reverse primers for TCR Jbeta segments was used. TCRdb carries this immuneACCESS record with in-frame sequences only. Its versions omit some clonotypes, under half of them owing to an unresolved V gene in the studies checked, with the rest unexplained. This sample lists 95,000 to 130,000 clones; under 85% were detected once. Of the sample, 1.6% is held by the ten largest clones. Sequencing input: PBMCs. These receptors all stem from a woman younger than 35 in good health and CMV-seronegative.

In its sample, this clone was seen a few times. The chain joins TRBV29-1 to TRBJ2-7; TRBD2 might be the D (6 bases). CDR1 and CDR2 from the germline V gene are SQVTM and ANQGSEA. Trimming shortened V by 5 bases and J by 5 bases, and 22 bases separated the two germline ends. The CDR3 length is 15 residues. CDR3 amino acids: CSVSPGGGDPHEQYF. DNA of the CDR3: TGCAGCGTTAGTCCAGGAGGAGGGGACCCCCACGAGCAGTACTTC.

The genes are TRBV14 and TRBJ1-2; D gene ambiguous. CDR1 and CDR2 (germline): SGHDN, FVKESK. Trimming stripped 0 bases from V and 5 bases from J, with 10 bases between. The CDR3 runs to 14 residues. The DNA of the CDR3 is TGTGCCAGCAGCCAAGATCTCGCCCGGTATGGCTACACCTTC. Amino acid sequence: CASSQDLARYGYTF.

This rearrangement joins TRBV2 to TRBJ2-3; TRBD2 might be the D (6 bases). Germline V gene data show CDR1 as SNHLY and CDR2 as FYNNEI. The CDR3 has 13 amino acids. V gave up 6 bases and J gave up 8 bases, with 15 bases separating them. CDR3 loop: CASRGDFGGTQYF. The CDR3 DNA follows: TGTGCCAGCAGGGGGGACTTTGGAGGTACGCAGTATTTT.

This rearrangement joins TRBV11-2 to TRBJ2-2; TRBD2 matches 7 bases. The junction had 1 base not matched to a gene; V was cut back by 3 bases and J by 3 bases. The CDR3 runs to 14 residues. Germline loops: CDR1 SGHAT, CDR2 FQNNGV. This chain's CDR3 is CASSFGLDTGELFF. CDR3 bases: TGTGCCAGCAGCTTCGGACTAGACACCGGGGAGCTGTTTTTT.

This chain links TRBV4-1 with TRBJ2-1; 12 bases align to TRBD2. The CDR3 loop spans 18 amino acids. CDR1 and CDR2 (germline): MGHRA, YSYEKL. V lost 2 bases and J lost 8; bases outside the gene matches: 13. The CDR3 here is CASSQTPATSGGSYEQFF. CDR3 nucleotides: TGCGCCAGCAGCCAAACTCCTGCGACTAGCGGGGGATCCTATGAGCAGTTCTTC.

The V gene is TRBV27, the J gene TRBJ1-4; possibly TRBD1 for D (6 bases). The germline CDR1 and CDR2 sequences are MNHEY and SMNVEV (reference sequence). CDR3 length: 15 amino acids. Between the trimmed V and J ends, which lost 6 bases and 5 bases, there was a span of 16 bases. The CDR3 DNA reads TGTGCCAGCAGGAGAGCCGGACAGTCGAATGAAAAACTGTTTTTT. Protein sequence: CASRRAGQSNEKLFF.

The chain has TRBV7-9 and TRBJ1-4; 9 bases agree with TRBD1. CDR1 and CDR2 (germline): SEHNR, FQNEAQ (reference sequence). J gave up 8 bases and V 3 bases, and 7 bases lay outside the gene matches. The CDR3 contains 15 residues. CDR3 sequence reads: CASSFQGTGKEKLFF. In DNA, the CDR3 is TGTGCCAGCAGCTTTCAAGGGACAGGGAAAGAAAAACTGTTTTTT.

The V gene is TRBV7-3, the J gene TRBJ2-2, with TRBD2 identical over 11 bases. V dropped 2 bases and J dropped 5; count of bases not matched to a gene: 7. Germline V gene lookup returns CDR1 SGHTA and CDR2 FQGTGA. The CDR3 loop spans 17 amino acids. The CDR3: CASSLAPRLAGTGELFF. The CDR3 DNA reads TGTGCCAGCAGCTTAGCCCCTAGACTAGCGGGGACCGGGGAGCTGTTTTTT.